This T cell receptor (beta chain) came from a study of cytomegalovirus exposure and HLA in healthy donors. It was the roughly 110-subject validation cohort, separate from the approximately 620-subject first cohort, to which the donors belonged. Sequencing was performed with immunoSEQ multiplex PCR; in TCRdb, only in-frame clones are kept and a portion is missing. The table has more than 100,000 clones, around 87% seen once; the top ten hold just under 6.5%. As for this clone: The target antigen is unknown.

General study results and limits: Among TCR beta chains, those listed as cytomegalovirus-associated numbered some 160. High sensitivity and specificity were reportedly achieved when the classifier diagnosed cytomegalovirus status. For most TCR sequences rarity was the rule, although some public TCRs occurred in many donors.

The source material was PBMCs. The clonotype comes from a woman aged 18-29 years in good health and CMV-seropositive.

In DNA, the CDR3 is TGTGCCAGCACCACTGGGACAGGGGTTTCGGGCTATGGCTACACCTTC. This encodes CASTTGTGVSGYGYTF. The chain couples TRBV9 to TRBJ1-2; the match to TRBD1 covers 10 bases. Germline CDR1 SGDLS, CDR2 YYNGEE. The ends lost 6 bases at V and 4 bases at J; junction bases unmatched: 12. The CDR3 runs 16 residues.